The next 9 T cell receptor beta chains were all read from a single sample in a study of blood T cell repertoires in COVID-19. The repertoire was sequenced with immunoSEQ multiplex PCR; TCRdb's copy has only in-frame clones and lacks some. The sample carries about 79,000 clones, around 89% recorded once. The sequenced sample consisted of peripheral blood. The receptor set was obtained from a man between 65 and 85 years old with active or convalescent COVID-19.

J is TRBJ2-7 and V is TRBV18; 8 bases agree with TRBD1. Germline assignment: CDR1 KGHSH and CDR2 LQKENI. This CDR3 is 14 amino acids long. V lost 4 bases, J lost 4 bases, and 6 bases stayed unmatched. In nucleotides, the CDR3 is TGTGCCAGCTCACAAGGACAGGGTATTTACGAGCAGTACTTC. This encodes CASSQGQGIYEQYF.

The V call is TRBV5-1, the J call TRBJ2-7; 7 nucleotides line up with TRBD1. The V and J ends lost 4 bases and 0 bases, in that order; junction bases with no gene match: 10. The CDR3 has 16 residues. CDR1 is SGHRS and CDR2 is YFSETQ in the germline V gene. The CDR3 nucleotides read TGCGCCAGCAGCCCAGAGACAGGGTCGAGCTCCTACGAGCAGTACTTC. This sequence encodes CASSPETGSSSYEQYF.

V gene TRBV6-5 combines with J gene TRBJ2-3; weak D call: TRBD1 (6 bases). The CDR3 is 13 amino acids. The ends were cut back, 6 bases at V and 3 bases at J, with 10 bases in the middle. Germline assignment: CDR1 MNHEY and CDR2 SVGAGI. CDR3 sequence (DNA): TGTGCCAGCAGCCCCACAGGGACAGATACGCAGTATTTT. The encoded protein is CASSPTGTDTQYF.

The chain recombines TRBV4-3 with TRBJ2-2, with D possibly TRBD2 on 6 matching bases. Germline assignment: CDR1 LGHNA and CDR2 YSLEER. Trimming left V 0 bases short and J 7 bases short, with 15 bases between. The CDR3 spans 16 residues. Written as DNA, the CDR3 is TGCGCCAGCAGCCAAGATAGAACTAGCTCGAGCGGGGAGCTGTTTTTT. Translated, it gives CASSQDRTSSSGELFF.

The chain has TRBV5-1 and TRBJ2-2; 9 nucleotides line up with TRBD2. The ends lost 7 bases at V and 6 bases at J; junction bases unmatched: 10. Germline V gene data show CDR1 as SGHRS and CDR2 as YFSETQ. The CDR3 sequence is 15 residues long. The CDR3 DNA reads TGCGCCAGCCAGCCGACTAGCGGAGCGGCCGGGGAGCTGTTTTTT. Residues: CASQPTSGAAGELFF.

The chain is built from TRBV6-4 and TRBJ1-2; perhaps TRBD1 as D (5 bases). The germline V gene encodes CDR1 MRHNA and CDR2 SNTAGT. This CDR3 has 15 amino acids. V was pared by 5 bases and J by 7 bases, with 20 bases between. The CDR3 DNA is TGTGCCAGCAGTAAAGCCGGGCAGGGAAAGTCTGGCTACACCTTC. Amino acids: CASSKAGQGKSGYTF.

This clone showed up just once. The chain has TRBV28 and TRBJ1-2; D is ambiguous. With 1 base removed from V and 0 bases from J, the gap between germline ends came to 6 bases. The CDR3 contains 14 residues. Per germline, CDR1 MDHEN and CDR2 SYDVKM. CDR3 bases: TGTGCCAGCAGTTTATTCGGGGCTAACTATGGCTACACCTTC. Amino acids: CASSLFGANYGYTF.

The chain uses TRBV19 and TRBJ2-7; TRBD2 aligns across 8 bases. CDR3 size: 14 residues. Germline assignment: CDR1 LNHDA and CDR2 SQIVND (reference sequence). J lost 0 bases, V lost 5 bases, and 3 bases had no gene match. The CDR3: CASSATSVSYEQYF. The CDR3 DNA follows: TGTGCCAGTAGTGCGACTAGCGTCTCCTACGAGCAGTACTTC.

This chain connects TRBV28 to TRBJ1-1, with 7 bases aligning to TRBD1. The germline V gene has CDR1 MDHEN and CDR2 SYDVKM. J lost 1 base, V lost 2 bases, and 7 bases had no gene match. This CDR3 comprises 16 residues. DNA for the CDR3: TGTGCCAGCAGTTTAGCGACAGGGTCGCCGAACACTGAAGCTTTCTTT. The encoded protein is CASSLATGSPNTEAFF. The entire variable domain, with the rest obtained from reference TRBV28 and TRBJ1-1, is as follows: DVKVTQSSRYLVKRTGEKVFLECVQDMDHENMFWYRQDPGLGLRLIYFSYDVKMKEKGDIPEGYSVSREKKERFSLILESASTNQTSMYLCASSLATGSPNTEAFFGQGTRLTVV.